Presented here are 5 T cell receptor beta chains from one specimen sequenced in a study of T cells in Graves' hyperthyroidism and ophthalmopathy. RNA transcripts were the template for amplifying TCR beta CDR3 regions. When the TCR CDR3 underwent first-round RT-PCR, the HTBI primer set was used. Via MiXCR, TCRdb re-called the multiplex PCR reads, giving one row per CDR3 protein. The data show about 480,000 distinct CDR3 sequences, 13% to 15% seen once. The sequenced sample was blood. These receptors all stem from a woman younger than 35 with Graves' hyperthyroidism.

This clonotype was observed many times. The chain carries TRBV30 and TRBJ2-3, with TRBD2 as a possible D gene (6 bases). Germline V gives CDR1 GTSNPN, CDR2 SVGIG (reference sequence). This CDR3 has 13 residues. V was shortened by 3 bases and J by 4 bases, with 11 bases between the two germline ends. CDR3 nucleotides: TGTGCCTGGAGCGGGGGATCACCAGATACGCAGTATTTT. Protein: CAWSGGSPDTQYF.

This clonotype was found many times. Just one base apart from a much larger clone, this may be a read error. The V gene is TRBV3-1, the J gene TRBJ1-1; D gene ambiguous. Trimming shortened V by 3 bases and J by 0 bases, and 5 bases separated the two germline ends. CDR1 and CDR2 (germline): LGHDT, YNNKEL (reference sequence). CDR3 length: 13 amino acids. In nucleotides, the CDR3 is TGTGCCAGCAGCCACGGTTTGAACACTGAAGCTTTCTTT. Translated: CASSHGLNTEAFF.

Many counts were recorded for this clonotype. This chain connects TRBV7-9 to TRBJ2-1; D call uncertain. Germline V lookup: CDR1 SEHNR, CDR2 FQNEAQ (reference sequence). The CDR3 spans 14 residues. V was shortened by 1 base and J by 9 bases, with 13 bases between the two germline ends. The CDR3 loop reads CASSLDGPLFEQFF. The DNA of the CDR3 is TGTGCCAGCAGCTTAGATGGGCCTCTCTTTGAGCAGTTCTTC.

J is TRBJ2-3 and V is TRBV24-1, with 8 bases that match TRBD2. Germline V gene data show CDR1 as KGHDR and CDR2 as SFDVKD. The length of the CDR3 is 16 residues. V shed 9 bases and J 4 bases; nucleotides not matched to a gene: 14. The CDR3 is CATLCLAGWMADTQYF. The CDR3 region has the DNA TGTGCCACCCTCTGTCTAGCGGGTTGGATGGCAGATACGCAGTATTTT.

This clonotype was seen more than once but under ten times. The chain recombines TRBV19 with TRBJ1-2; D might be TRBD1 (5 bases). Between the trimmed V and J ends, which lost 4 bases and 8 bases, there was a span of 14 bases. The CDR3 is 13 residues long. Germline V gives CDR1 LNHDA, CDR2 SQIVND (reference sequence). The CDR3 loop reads CASSTRQTGGYTF. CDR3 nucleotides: TGTGCCAGTAGTACCCGACAGACTGGCGGCTACACCTTC.